Shown below are 24 T cell receptor beta chains from a single sample sequenced in a study of T-cell reconstitution after alpha-beta-depleted transplantation in children. Unique molecular identifiers were used in preparing the TCRbeta library. TCRdb called the PCR reads again in MiXCR, with one record for every CDR3 protein. The repertoire holds about 290,000 distinct CDR3 sequences, with roughly a tenth as singletons. The source was PBMCs, collected before TCRalphabeta/CD19-depleted stem cell transplant. The receptors originated from a boy less than two years old with acute myeloid leukemia, due to receive a stem cell transplant.

Points on this clonotype: A clone one base away is much larger, so this may be a read error. The chain links TRBV29-1 to TRBJ2-3; D gene unclear. The V end lost 6 bases, the J end lost 1 base, and 11 bases lay between the germline ends. The CDR3 sequence is 13 residues long. In germline, CDR1 is SQVTM, CDR2 ANQGSEA. DNA for the CDR3: TGCAGCGTACTCTCGACATGCACAGATACGCAGTATTTT. Translated, it gives CSVLSTCTDTQYF.

Points on this clonotype: A read error may be the cause here, since a much bigger clone is one base away. The chain employs TRBV4-3 and TRBJ2-2; TRBD1 might be the D (5 bases). The CDR3 extends over 14 amino acids. The germline CDR1 and CDR2 sequences are LGHNA and YSLEER. Written as DNA, the CDR3 is TGCGCCAGGAGCCAAGATCAGGGCACCGGGGAGCTGTTTTTT. It translates to CARSQDQGTGELFF.

This clonotype was picked up many times. The J gene is TRBJ2-7, the V gene TRBV20-1; either TRBD1 or TRBD2 may supply D (5 bases each). This CDR3 has 12 amino acids. Germline assignment: CDR1 DFQATT and CDR2 SNEGSKA (reference sequence). Deletions cut 5 bases from V and 4 bases from J, with 12 bases between. CDR3 residues: CSADRGPYEQYF. The CDR3 DNA follows: TGCAGTGCTGACCGGGGACCTTACGAGCAGTACTTC.

This clonotype was seen ten or more times. This chain connects TRBV27 to TRBJ1-3, with D perhaps TRBD1 (5 bases). Germline assignment: CDR1 MNHEY and CDR2 SMNVEV (reference sequence). Between the trimmed V and J ends, which lost 2 bases and 4 bases, there was a span of 6 bases. This CDR3 comprises 13 residues. CDR3 nucleotide sequence: TGTGCCAGCAGTTTACAGGGCGGAAACACCATATATTTT. As protein: CASSLQGGNTIYF.

This clonotype appeared many times. The chain uses TRBV12-3 or TRBV12-4 and TRBJ2-3; 7 bases are shared with TRBD2. The CDR3 contains 11 residues. Germline trimming cut 10 bases from V and 6 bases from J; bases unmatched to any gene: 4. The CDR3 region is CATEAGDTQYF. The DNA of the CDR3 is TGTGCCACGGAAGCGGGGGATACGCAGTATTTT.

This clonotype was detected many times. The genes are TRBV5-1 and TRBJ2-1; 8 nucleotides match TRBD2. V was clipped by 2 bases and J by 0 bases; unmatched bases: 1. Per the germline V gene, CDR1 is SGHRS and CDR2 is YFSETQ. This CDR3 comprises 15 residues. The chain's CDR3 is CASSFGGASYNEQFF. The CDR3 nucleotides are TGCGCCAGCAGCTTCGGGGGGGCCTCCTACAATGAGCAGTTCTTC.

V gene TRBV2 combines with J gene TRBJ2-7, with 10 positions matching TRBD2. The J segment lost 2 bases and the V segment lost 4 bases, leaving 14 bases of the junction unmatched. Per the germline V gene, CDR1 is SNHLY and CDR2 is FYNNEI. This CDR3 contains 18 residues. The CDR3 bases are TGTGCCAGCAGTGTAATTCTAGCGGGGGTTTTTAACACCTACGAGCAGTACTTC. Its protein is CASSVILAGVFNTYEQYF.

There are many counts of this clonotype. The J gene is TRBJ2-2, the V gene TRBV4-1, with D perhaps TRBD1 (6 bases). In germline, CDR1 is MGHRA, CDR2 YSYEKL. The CDR3 spans 15 residues. The germline V and J ends were trimmed by 1 base and 0 bases, with 6 bases remaining between them. The CDR3 protein is CASSQGDTNTGELFF. CDR3 DNA sequence: TGCGCCAGCAGCCAAGGGGACACGAACACCGGGGAGCTGTTTTTT.

This clonotype was counted only a few times. The gene calls are TRBV11-2 and TRBJ2-5; 13 bases are shared with TRBD2. Trimming took 4 bases from V and 0 from J; bases not matched to a gene: 5. The CDR3 totals 17 residues. CDR1 is SGHAT, CDR2 FQNNGV, per germline. The CDR3 sequence: CASSSTGTSGNQETQYF. The DNA for the CDR3 is TGTGCCAGCAGCTCTACGGGGACTAGCGGGAACCAAGAGACCCAGTACTTC.

CDR3 bases: TGTGCCAGCAGCAATAGAGCTAGCGGGATGTCCTACGAGCAGTACTTC. Protein: CASSNRASGMSYEQYF. The chain couples TRBV21-1 to TRBJ2-7; no DNA check was done on the table's D call, TRBD2. TRBV21-1 is classified as a pseudogene. This CDR3 region has 16 residues.

This clonotype was detected ten times or more. The rearrangement uses TRBV7-9 and TRBJ1-2; D is possibly TRBD1 (5 bases). This CDR3 region has 13 residues. Germline lookup yields CDR1 SEHNR and CDR2 FQNEAQ (reference sequence). Trimming stripped 3 bases from V and 8 bases from J, with 13 bases between. The CDR3 protein is CASSFSRGGGYTF. The CDR3 bases are TGTGCCAGCAGCTTCAGTCGGGGGGGAGGCTACACCTTC.

This clonotype appeared many times. The rearrangement uses TRBV6-5 and TRBJ1-4; D is undetermined. CDR3 size: 16 residues. V lost 2 bases and J 5 bases, leaving 15 bases between the germline ends. Germline-derived CDR1 and CDR2 are MNHEY and SVGAGI. The CDR3 DNA is TGTGCCAGCAGTTACGCGAGGGCACTGCCCAATGAAAAACTGTTTTTT. It encodes CASSYARALPNEKLFF.

This clonotype has at least ten counts. The chain couples TRBV9 to TRBJ1-3; TRBD1 matches 7 bases. V shed 0 bases, J shed 4 bases, and the junction held 7 bases outside the gene matches. Germline loops: CDR1 SGDLS, CDR2 YYNGEE. The CDR3 is 16 residues long. The CDR3 reads CASSVDPTGRGNTIYF. The DNA for the CDR3 is TGTGCCAGCAGCGTAGATCCGACAGGGAGGGGAAACACCATATATTTT.

This clonotype was observed at least ten times. The chain uses TRBV7-2 and TRBJ2-1; D may match TRBD1 or TRBD2 (5 bases each). The V end lost 0 bases, the J end lost 6 bases, and 15 bases lay between the germline ends. The CDR3 runs 16 residues. Germline assignment: CDR1 SGHTA and CDR2 FQGNSA. The CDR3 loop is CASSLARAGIGNEQFF. CDR3 in DNA: TGTGCCAGCAGCTTAGCGCGGGCAGGGATTGGCAATGAGCAGTTCTTC.

The gene calls are TRBV29-1 and TRBJ2-3; 7 bases line up with TRBD2. After removal of 4 bases from V and 2 bases from J, the junction contained 6 bases not matched to a gene. Germline assignment: CDR1 SQVTM and CDR2 ANQGSEA. The CDR3 is made up of 14 amino acids. The CDR3 coding sequence is TGCAGCGTTGCGGTAAGCGGGGCCACAGATACGCAGTATTTT. Translating gives CSVAVSGATDTQYF.

This clonotype turned up a few times. CDR3 sequence (DNA): TGTGCCAGCTCACCACTGCCGGGGGGACCAGATACGCAGTATTTT. This encodes CASSPLPGGPDTQYF. The chain combines TRBV18 with TRBJ2-3, with TRBD2 identical over 7 bases. Germline V gene data show CDR1 as KGHSH and CDR2 as LQKENI. This CDR3 is 15 amino acids long. The trim removed 1 base at V and 4 bases at J, leaving 5 bases unmatched.

This clonotype was recorded many times. The V gene is TRBV20-1, the J gene TRBJ2-7; no definite D call. Per germline, CDR1 DFQATT and CDR2 SNEGSKA (reference sequence). V lost 8 bases, J lost 2 bases, and 10 bases lay in between. The CDR3 consists of 11 residues. CDR3: CSTGLTYEQYF. The CDR3 coding sequence is TGCAGTACGGGCTTAACCTACGAGCAGTACTTC.

This clonotype showed up many times. The gene calls are TRBV29-1 and TRBJ2-2, with 14 nucleotides matching TRBD2. J gave up 3 bases and V 4 bases, and 4 bases lay outside the gene matches. In germline, CDR1 is SQVTM, CDR2 ANQGSEA. CDR3 length: 16 amino acids. The CDR3 is CSVAGTSGRDTGELFF. In DNA, the CDR3 is TGCAGCGTTGCCGGGACTAGCGGGAGAGACACCGGGGAGCTGTTTTTT.

This clonotype was picked up many times. This chain uses TRBV5-1 with TRBJ1-2; 7 positions match TRBD1. The CDR3 sequence is 13 residues long. The ends lost 1 base at V and 6 bases at J; junction bases unmatched: 3. Per germline, CDR1 SGHRS and CDR2 YFSETQ. This chain's CDR3 is CASSLTGADGYTF. DNA for the CDR3: TGCGCCAGCAGCTTGACAGGGGCCGATGGCTACACCTTC.

As concerns this clonotype: Given a much more abundant clone one base away, this may be a read error. The rearrangement joins TRBV6-5 to TRBJ2-3, with D hard to call. There are 14 residues in the CDR3. Germline V lookup: CDR1 MNHEY, CDR2 SVGAGI. Deletions cut 8 bases from V and 7 bases from J, with 19 bases between. CDR3: CASGLETATHTQYF. The CDR3 nucleotides read TGTGCCAGCGGTTTGGAGACGGCGACTCATACGCAGTATTTT.

This clonotype was counted many times. The V and J genes are TRBV5-1 and TRBJ2-7; the D gene could be TRBD1 or TRBD2 (5 bases each). Germline CDR1 SGHRS, CDR2 YFSETQ. V was clipped by 5 bases and J by 3 bases, with 12 bases between them. The length of the CDR3 is 13 residues. The CDR3 DNA sequence: TGCGCCAGCAGTTACAGGACTTACTACGAGCAGTACTTC. Protein sequence: CASSYRTYYEQYF.

The chain employs TRBV3-1 and TRBJ2-1; tentatively, D is TRBD2 (6 bases). V was clipped by 4 bases and J by 10 bases, with 17 bases between them. Germline CDR1 reads LGHDT; CDR2 reads YNNKEL (reference sequence). There are 14 residues in the CDR3. CDR3: CASSLNPGDGEQFF. CDR3 coding DNA: TGTGCCAGCAGCCTCAATCCGGGGGACGGAGAGCAGTTCTTC.

The sample holds many counts of this clonotype. The rearrangement uses TRBV3-1 and TRBJ2-3; TRBD2 matches 7 bases. The V gene's germline CDR1 is LGHDT and CDR2 YNNKEL (reference sequence). V was clipped by 4 bases and J by 7 bases; unmatched bases: 8. This CDR3 region has 14 residues. The CDR3 DNA follows: TGTGCCAGCAGCCTCGGACTAGTAATAAATACGCAGTATTTT. Encoded protein: CASSLGLVINTQYF.

A single count supports this clonotype. A much larger clone differs from this one at a single base, so this may be a read error. The chain uses TRBV11-2 and TRBJ2-4, with 7 bases that match TRBD2. The CDR3 length is 18 residues. The germline V gene encodes CDR1 SGHAT and CDR2 FQNNGV. The CDR3 spells CASSLDIAGRGAKHIQYF. The CDR3 nucleotides are TGTGCCAGCAGCTTAGACATAGCGGGCCGAGGGGCCAAACACATTCAGTACTTC. The variable domain in full, completed from reference TRBV11-2 and TRBJ2-4, reads EAGVAQSPRYKIIEKRQSVAFWCNPISGHATLYWYQQILGQGPKLLIQFQNNGVVDDSQLPKDRFSAERLKGVDSTLKIQPAKLEDSAVYLCASSLDIAGRGAKHIQYFGAGTRLSVL.